The clone carrying this T cell receptor beta chain was detected only once. Its target is unknown. The record originates from a study of cytomegalovirus exposure and HLA in healthy donors. Germline V gene sequence: CDR1 SGHNT, CDR2 YYREEE (reference sequence). This CDR3 has 15 amino acids. J gave up 3 bases and V 4 bases, and 9 bases lay outside the gene matches. The PCR was carried out with 60 Vbeta primers and 13 Jbeta primers. TCRdb's table, derived via immunoSEQ multiplex PCR, lists solely in-frame clones and lacks some. The sample includes 110,000 or so clones, roughly 67% of them seen just once. Overall study results and limits: Later analysis reportedly placed an Asian-associated ancestry cluster below the roughly 670-donor mean in N-insertions.

This chain connects TRBV5-4 to TRBJ1-1; 7 nucleotides line up with TRBD1. This receptor was identified in a man aged 18 to 30 in good health and CMV-seropositive. The sample consisted of PBMCs. CDR3 sequence: CASSLKGQPDTEAFF. The CDR3 DNA follows: TGTGCCAGCAGCCTCAAGGGACAGCCTGACACTGAAGCTTTCTTT.